This T cell receptor (beta chain) stems from a study of T cell repertoires in cytomegalovirus infection. Whole-study context: Matching HLA type and CMV infection were both indicated by public TCR beta signatures.

Germline CDR1 LNHNV, CDR2 YYDKDF (reference sequence). V shed 4 bases and J 6 bases; nucleotides not matched to a gene: 15. There are 16 residues in the CDR3. Each CDR3 protein is one row after TCRdb ran MiXCR on the reads. Here the sample spans around 530,000 distinct CDR3 sequences, 15% to 20% being singletons. The gene calls are TRBV15 and TRBJ2-7; TRBD1 matches 7 bases. Sequenced input: CD8+ T cells from PBMCs. The clonotype originates from a human donor in good health (CMV status not recorded). Some clones in this sample may be carry-over from other donors' samples. CDR3 sequence reads: CATSTLPRGQEIEQYF. In nucleotides, the CDR3 is TGTGCCACCAGCACGCTTCCCCGCGGACAGGAGATCGAGCAGTACTTC.